Listed below are T cell receptor beta chains from one sample, sequenced in a study of cytomegalovirus exposure and HLA in healthy donors. Method: immunoSEQ multiplex PCR; TCRdb's copy keeps in-frame clones and lacks some. The data show roughly 250,000 clones, with approximately 83% seen just once and around 1.2% held by the top ten. The sequencing sample was made of PBMCs. These receptors were obtained from a woman aged 25 to 39 in good health and CMV-seropositive. Each CDR3 is given with its conserved first and last residue. D genes are given only for firm matches. A row's size may be missing; if present it is once, few, many or a size class.

-	-	TRBJ1-2	TRBV6-4	TGTGCCAGCAGTCCGGGAGTTGGGGATTACTATGGCTACACCTTC	CASSPGVGDYYGYTF
-	TRBD2	TRBJ2-7	TRBV6-6	TGTGCCAGCAGCTATAGACTAGCGGGAGTCTCCGACGAGCAGTACTTC	CASSYRLAGVSDEQYF
-	TRBD2	TRBJ2-1	TRBV7-2	TGTGCCAGCAGCCTCAGACTAGCGGGATTTTTCAATGAGCAGTTCTTC	CASSLRLAGFFNEQFF
-	TRBD2	TRBJ2-1	TRBV27	TGTGCCAGCAAAATCGGGACTAGCGGCTACAATGAGCAGTTCTTC	CASKIGTSGYNEQFF
-	-	TRBJ1-3	TRBV7-2	TGTGCCAGCAGCCACGACGGGGGACTCTCTGGAAACACCATATATTTT	CASSHDGGLSGNTIYF
-	-	TRBJ1-4	TRBV13	TGTGCCAGCAGCTTAGGCGCGGCGGGTGAAAAACTGTTTTTT	CASSLGAAGEKLFF
-	-	TRBJ2-7	TRBV5-6	TGTGCCAGCAGCTCAACCTACGAGCAGTACTTC	CASSSTYEQYF
-	TRBD2	TRBJ2-5	TRBV5-1	TGCGCCAGCAGCTGGGCCGGGGGGGAGACCCAGTACTTC	CASSWAGGETQYF
-	-	TRBJ2-3	TRBV5-4	TGTGCCAGCAGCATCCGGGACTCTGACACAGATACGCAGTATTTT	CASSIRDSDTDTQYF
-	TRBD2	TRBJ2-4	TRBV15	TGTGCCACCAGCTATAAAAGTCCGGGAGGGCCGGATCAGTACTTC	CATSYKSPGGPDQYF
-	TRBD2	TRBJ2-2	TRBV18	TGTGCCAGCTCACTGGGAGGGGCCTCCACCGGGGAGCTGTTTTTT	CASSLGGASTGELFF
-	-	TRBJ2-3	TRBV16	TGTGCCAGCAGCCCTTTCCTGACAGGCATCACAGATACGCAGTATTTT	CASSPFLTGITDTQYF
-	TRBD1	TRBJ2-7	TRBV6-6	TGTGCCAGCAGTAGACAGGGGTCATCCTACGAGCAGTACTTC	CASSRQGSSYEQYF
-	-	TRBJ1-4	TRBV7-9	TGTGCCAGCAGCCACTTACTATTGGATAATGAAAAACTGTTTTTT	CASSHLLLDNEKLFF
-	-	TRBJ1-2	TRBV6-6	TGTGCCAGCAGTCAACGGGCGGGCAACTATGGCTACACCTTC	CASSQRAGNYGYTF
-	TRBD2	TRBJ2-2	TRBV10-3	TGTGCCATCAGTGCCAGATTAGCGGGAGAAGGTGGGGAGCTGTTTTTT	CAISARLAGEGGELFF
-	TRBD2	TRBJ2-1	TRBV12-5	TGTGCTAGTGGGGGGAGGGATGGATACAATGAGCAGTTCTTC	CASGGRDGYNEQFF
-	-	TRBJ2-7	TRBV4-1	TGCGCCAGCAGCCAAGCTTCGGACAGCCCCTACGAGCAGTACTTC	CASSQASDSPYEQYF
-	TRBD1	TRBJ1-1	TRBV5-1	TGCGCCAGCAGCTTGGGACAGGGGGGCGAAGCTTTCTTT	CASSLGQGGEAFF
-	-	TRBJ2-6	TRBV19	TGTGCCAGTACCGAGTTCACGGGGGGGGCCAACGTCCTGACTTTC	CASTEFTGGANVLTF
once	TRBD1	TRBJ1-1	TRBV18	TGTGCCAGCTTTATAGGGGACAGAGTGAACACTGAAGCTTTCTTT	CASFIGDRVNTEAFF
-	TRBD2	TRBJ2-1	TRBV27	TGTGCCAGCAGTTTAAGCGGGAGGGGTTACAATGAGCAGTTCTTC	CASSLSGRGYNEQFF
-	TRBD1	TRBJ1-1	TRBV5-4	TGTGCCAGCAGCTTAGGGGGCGCGGACACTGAAGCTTTCTTT	CASSLGGADTEAFF
-	-	TRBJ1-4	TRBV6-1	TGTGCCAGCGGGAAGGGAGTCTCTAATGAAAAACTGTTTTTT	CASGKGVSNEKLFF
-	-	TRBJ2-3	TRBV30	TGTGCCTGCTTAATCGGAGATACGCAGTATTTT	CACLIGDTQYF
-	TRBD2	TRBJ2-5	TRBV5-4	TGTGCCAGCAGCTTGGTGGAGGGACTAGCTGGGGAGACCCAGTACTTC	CASSLVEGLAGETQYF
-	TRBD1	TRBJ1-2	TRBV5-8	TGTGCCAGCAGCTTAGAGGACAGGCTGAACTATGGCTACACCTTC	CASSLEDRLNYGYTF
few	TRBD1	TRBJ1-1	TRBV10-1	TGCGCCAGCAGAATTCGACAGGGCCTCGACACTGAAGCTTTCTTT	CASRIRQGLDTEAFF
-	TRBD2	TRBJ2-1	TRBV11-2	TGTGCCAGCAGCCCCGCTAGGACTAGCGGTTACAATGAGCAGTTCTTC	CASSPARTSGYNEQFF
-	-	TRBJ2-3	TRBV10-2	TGCGCCAGCAGCGACAGGATTAGCACAGATACGCAGTATTTT	CASSDRISTDTQYF
-	-	TRBJ1-5	TRBV28	TGTGCCAGCAGTGACAGGATCCCTAGCAATCAGCCCCAGCATTTT	CASSDRIPSNQPQHF
few	TRBD1	TRBJ2-7	TRBV6-5	TGTGCCAGCAGTTACACCAGGGGGCCGACTCTCGGGGAGCAGTACTTC	CASSYTRGPTLGEQYF
-	TRBD1	TRBJ2-7	TRBV9	TGTGCCAGCAGCTCCAATGTCGGACAGGGTATCTACGAGCAGTACTTC	CASSSNVGQGIYEQYF
-	-	TRBJ1-3	TRBV28	TGTGCCAGCAGTGGGCCGCACTCTGGAAACACCATATATTTT	CASSGPHSGNTIYF
-	TRBD1	TRBJ2-7	TRBV7-7	TGTGCTAGCAGCTTAGGGACAGGGGACGAGCAGTACTTC	CASSLGTGDEQYF
-	-	TRBJ2-3	TRBV4-1	TGCGCCAGCAGCCCGACAAGCACAGATACGCAGTATTTT	CASSPTSTDTQYF
-	TRBD1	TRBJ2-4	TRBV5-4	TGTGCCACCGAATCGGGACAGGGATCCAAAAACATTCAGTACTTC	CATESGQGSKNIQYF
once	TRBD2	TRBJ2-3	TRBV4-1	TGCGCCAGCAGCCCCCGAATAGCGGGGGAAGATACGCAGTATTTT	CASSPRIAGEDTQYF
-	-	TRBJ2-5	TRBV27	TGTGCCAGCAGTTTCGGGGTTTCGGAGACCCAGTACTTC	CASSFGVSETQYF
few	TRBD1	TRBJ2-7	TRBV7-9	TGTGCCAGCAGCTTAGGTCGACAGGGCTACGAGCAGTACTTC	CASSLGRQGYEQYF
-	-	TRBJ1-2	TRBV18	TGTGCCAGCTCACCCTTCGCGGGGGCCGGGGGCTACACCTTC	CASSPFAGAGGYTF
-	TRBD2	TRBJ2-1	TRBV5-8	TGTGCCAGCAGCGAAACTAGCGATGAGCAGTTCTTC	CASSETSDEQFF
-	-	TRBJ1-1	TRBV6-5	TGTGCCAGCAGTTACTCGTTGAGCATGAACACTGAAGCTTTCTTT	CASSYSLSMNTEAFF
-	-	TRBJ1-3	TRBV7-2	TGTGCCAGCAGCTTAGTCCCGGGGAGCACCATATATTTT	CASSLVPGSTIYF
-	TRBD2	TRBJ2-4	TRBV14	TGTGCCAGCAGCCAAGAGTCACCTAGCGGGGGACCCAAAAACATTCAGTACTTC	CASSQESPSGGPKNIQYF